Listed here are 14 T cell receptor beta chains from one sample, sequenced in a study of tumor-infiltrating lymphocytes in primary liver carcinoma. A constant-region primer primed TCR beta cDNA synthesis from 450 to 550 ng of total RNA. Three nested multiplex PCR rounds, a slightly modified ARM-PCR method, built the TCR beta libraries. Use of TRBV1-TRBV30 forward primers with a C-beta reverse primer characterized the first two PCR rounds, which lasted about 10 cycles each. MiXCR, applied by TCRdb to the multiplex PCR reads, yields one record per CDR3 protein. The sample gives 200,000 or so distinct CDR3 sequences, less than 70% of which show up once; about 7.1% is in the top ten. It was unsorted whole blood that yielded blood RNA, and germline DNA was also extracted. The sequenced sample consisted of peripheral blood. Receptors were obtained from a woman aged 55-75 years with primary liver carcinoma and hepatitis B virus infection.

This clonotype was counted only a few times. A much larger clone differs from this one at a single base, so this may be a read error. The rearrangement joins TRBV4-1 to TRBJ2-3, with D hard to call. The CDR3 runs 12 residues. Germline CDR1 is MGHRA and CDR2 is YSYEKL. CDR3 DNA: TGCGCCAGCAACCAAATTTCAGATACGCAGTATTTT. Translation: CASNQISDTQYF.

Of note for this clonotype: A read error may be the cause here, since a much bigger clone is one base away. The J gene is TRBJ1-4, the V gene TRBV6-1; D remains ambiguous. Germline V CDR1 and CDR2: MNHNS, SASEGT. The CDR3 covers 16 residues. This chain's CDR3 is CACSEDLFATNEKLFF. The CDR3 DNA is TGTGCCTGCAGTGAAGATCTATTTGCAACTAATGAAAAACTGTTTTTT.

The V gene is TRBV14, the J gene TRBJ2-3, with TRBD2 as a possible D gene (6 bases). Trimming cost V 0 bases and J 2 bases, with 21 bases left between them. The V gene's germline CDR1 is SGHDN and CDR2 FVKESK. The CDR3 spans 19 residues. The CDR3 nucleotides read TGTGCCAGCAGCCAAGATAGTGGGACTCTACCCACTAACACAGATACGCAGTATTTT. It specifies CASSQDSGTLPTNTDTQYF.

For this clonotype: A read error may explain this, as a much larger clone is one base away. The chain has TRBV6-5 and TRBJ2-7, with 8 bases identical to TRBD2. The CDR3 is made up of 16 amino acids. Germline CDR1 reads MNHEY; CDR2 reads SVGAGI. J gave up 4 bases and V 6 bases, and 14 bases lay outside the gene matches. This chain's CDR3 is CASRYNSGNSQYEQYF. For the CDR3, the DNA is TGTGCCAGCAGGTACAATAGCGGGAACAGTCAATACGAGCAGTACTTC.

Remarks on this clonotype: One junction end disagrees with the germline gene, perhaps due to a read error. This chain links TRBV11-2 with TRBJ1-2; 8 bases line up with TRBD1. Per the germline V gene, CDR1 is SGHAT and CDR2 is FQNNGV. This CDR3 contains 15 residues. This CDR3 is CASSLDPGTGGRYTF. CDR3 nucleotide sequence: TGTGCTAGCAGCTTAGACCCCGGGACAGGAGGCAGATACACCTTC.

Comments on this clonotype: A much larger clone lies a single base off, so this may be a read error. The CDR3 region is CASSPPTNNERFF. CDR3 bases: TGTGCCAGCAGTCCCCCAACGAACAATGAGCGGTTCTTC. The chain carries TRBV12-3 or TRBV12-4 and TRBJ2-1, with D hard to call. This CDR3 has 13 amino acids.

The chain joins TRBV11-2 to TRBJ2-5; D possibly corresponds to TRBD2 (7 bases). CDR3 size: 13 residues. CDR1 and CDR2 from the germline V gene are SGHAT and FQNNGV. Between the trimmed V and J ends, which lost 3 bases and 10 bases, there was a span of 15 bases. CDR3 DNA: TGTGCCAGCAGCTTGGGGGGGGCGGAAATCCAGTACTTC. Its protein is CASSLGGAEIQYF.

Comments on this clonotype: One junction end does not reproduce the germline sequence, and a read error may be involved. CDR3 nucleotides: TGCGCCGGCAGCTTGCGTGGCGAGTTGAACACCGGGGAGCTGTTTTTT. It is translated as CAGSLRGELNTGELFF. The genes are TRBV5-1 and TRBJ2-2, with D uncertain. Germline V lookup: CDR1 SGHRS, CDR2 YFSETQ. This CDR3 region has 16 residues.

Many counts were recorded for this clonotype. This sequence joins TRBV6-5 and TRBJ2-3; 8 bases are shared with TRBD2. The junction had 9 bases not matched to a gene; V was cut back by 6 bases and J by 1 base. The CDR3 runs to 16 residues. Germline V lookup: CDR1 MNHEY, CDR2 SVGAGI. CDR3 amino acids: CASSLYPTSGTDTQYF. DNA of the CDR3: TGTGCCAGCAGCCTATACCCGACTAGCGGCACAGATACGCAGTATTTT.

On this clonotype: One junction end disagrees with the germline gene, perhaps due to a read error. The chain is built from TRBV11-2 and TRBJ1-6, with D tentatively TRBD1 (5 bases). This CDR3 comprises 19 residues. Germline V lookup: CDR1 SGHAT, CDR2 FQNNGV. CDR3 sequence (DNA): TGTGCCAGCAGCCGGGCGCCCGAAAGGAGGGGCAGGGATAACTCACCCCTCCACTTT. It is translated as CASSRAPERRGRDNSPLHF. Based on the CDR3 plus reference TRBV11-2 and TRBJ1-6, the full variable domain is EAGVAQSPRYKIIEKRQSVAFWCNPISGHATLYWYQQILGQGPKLLIQFQNNGVVDDSQLPKDRFSAERLKGVDSTLKIQPAKLEDSAVYLCASSRAPERRGRDNSPLHFGNGTRLTVT.

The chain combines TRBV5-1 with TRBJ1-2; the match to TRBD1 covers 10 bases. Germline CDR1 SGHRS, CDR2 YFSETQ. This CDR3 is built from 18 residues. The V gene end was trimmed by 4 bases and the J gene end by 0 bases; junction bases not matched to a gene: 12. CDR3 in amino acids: CASSLRPGQGKPNYGYTF. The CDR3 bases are TGCGCCAGCAGCCTCAGACCGGGACAGGGGAAACCTAACTATGGCTACACCTTC.

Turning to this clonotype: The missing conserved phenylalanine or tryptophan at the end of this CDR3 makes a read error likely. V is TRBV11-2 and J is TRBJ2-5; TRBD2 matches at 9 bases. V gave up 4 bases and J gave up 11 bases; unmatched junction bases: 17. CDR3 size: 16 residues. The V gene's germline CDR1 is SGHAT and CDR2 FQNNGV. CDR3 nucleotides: TGTGCCAGCAGCTACTCCCGTGGTAGCGGGAGAGAGTCACAGTACTAC. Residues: CASSYSRGSGRESQYY.

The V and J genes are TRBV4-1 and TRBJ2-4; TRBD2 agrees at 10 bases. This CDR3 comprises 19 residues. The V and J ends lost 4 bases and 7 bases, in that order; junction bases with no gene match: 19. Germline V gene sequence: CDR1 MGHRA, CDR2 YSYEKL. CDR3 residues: CASSPTGLAVTVDNNIQYF. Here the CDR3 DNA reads TGCGCCAGCAGCCCCACCGGACTAGCGGTAACGGTCGACAATAACATTCAGTACTTC.

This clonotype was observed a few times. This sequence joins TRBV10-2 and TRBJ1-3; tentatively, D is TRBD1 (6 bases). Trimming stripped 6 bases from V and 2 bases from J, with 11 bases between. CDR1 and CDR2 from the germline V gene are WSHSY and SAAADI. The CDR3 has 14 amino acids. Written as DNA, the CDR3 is TGCGCCAGCAGGTCGGGGGGGCCTGGAAACACCATATATTTT. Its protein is CASRSGGPGNTIYF.